In this sample, the clone carrying this TCR beta chain turned up many times. CDR3 length: 15 amino acids. CDR1 GTSNPN and CDR2 SVGIG come from the germline V gene (reference sequence). The ends were cut back, 5 bases at V and 1 base at J, with 14 bases in the middle. The sample originates from a study of T cells in Graves' hyperthyroidism and ophthalmopathy. From RNA transcripts, TCR beta CDR3 regions were amplified. Initially, a first-round RT-PCR of the TCR CDR3 employed the HTBI primer set. TCRdb processed the multiplex PCR reads anew with MiXCR; each CDR3 protein has one entry. The table has roughly 380,000 distinct CDR3 sequences, approximately 13% seen once; the top ten hold around 20%.

What was sequenced was blood. This sequence joins TRBV30 and TRBJ2-2, with a weak D call TRBD1 (7 bases). The TCR sequence derives from a man between 25 and 39 years old with Graves' hyperthyroidism that later progressed to Graves' ophthalmopathy. In DNA, the CDR3 is TGTGCCTGGGCCAGGGGGGCAGGGAACACCGGGGAGCTGTTTTTT. Amino acids: CAWARGAGNTGELFF.